One and the same sample provided the 6 T cell receptor beta chains below, sequenced in a study of technical replicates of blood from a few donors. Produced via immunoSEQ multiplex PCR; TCRdb's table is partial and in-frame only. Of under 95,000 clones in the sample, roughly 94% were seen once. Sample: T cells isolated from PBMCs. The receptors shown here come from a human donor in good health.

This chain joins TRBV4-2 and TRBJ2-7, with 10 bases matching TRBD2. This CDR3 region has 15 residues. Germline V gene data show CDR1 as LGHNA and CDR2 as YNFKEQ. J was trimmed by 3 bases and V by 0 bases; bases with no gene match: 2. The CDR3 DNA reads as TGTGCCAGCAGCCAAGATCTAGCGGGGGACTACGAGCAGTACTTC. It specifies CASSQDLAGDYEQYF.

The V and J genes are TRBV10-1 and TRBJ2-1; possibly TRBD2 for D (5 bases). Germline lookup yields CDR1 WNHNN and CDR2 SYGVQD (reference sequence). Trimming removed 4 bases at V and 0 bases at J, with 10 bases between. The length of the CDR3 is 15 residues. Here the CDR3 DNA reads TGCGCCAGCAGTGGGACTGGGGTCTCCTACAATGAGCAGTTCTTC. Its translation is CASSGTGVSYNEQFF.

This clone was counted once. The chain recombines TRBV6-4 with TRBJ2-1, with 7 bases fitting TRBD2. The germline CDR1 and CDR2 sequences are MRHNA and SNTAGT. The CDR3 sequence is 13 residues long. Losses at the gene ends were 4 bases for V and 4 bases for J; bases not matched to a gene: 1. CDR3 loop: CASSGTRYNEQFF. CDR3 nucleotides: TGTGCCAGCAGTGGGACTAGATACAATGAGCAGTTCTTC.

This chain links TRBV5-1 with TRBJ2-1; 9 bases agree with TRBD2. Germline CDR1 SGHRS, CDR2 YFSETQ. J was trimmed by 0 bases and V by 3 bases; bases with no gene match: 16. The CDR3 spans 20 residues. The CDR3 reads CASSSRGGGVPSSSYNEQFF. The DNA for the CDR3 is TGCGCCAGCAGCTCCCGCGGCGGGGGGGTCCCCTCAAGCTCCTACAATGAGCAGTTCTTC.

The J gene is TRBJ2-5, the V gene TRBV4-1; 10 bases align to TRBD2. Germline CDR1 reads MGHRA; CDR2 reads YSYEKL. After removal of 4 bases from V and 3 bases from J, the junction contained 11 bases not matched to a gene. The CDR3 is 17 residues long. The CDR3 region is CASSPRGAGGLEETQYF. CDR3 coding DNA: TGCGCCAGCAGCCCCCGGGGAGCGGGGGGGCTGGAAGAGACCCAGTACTTC.

The chain is built from TRBV5-1 and TRBJ2-5; 8 nucleotides line up with TRBD2. This CDR3 comprises 15 residues. The germline V gene has CDR1 SGHRS and CDR2 YFSETQ. Germline trimming cut 3 bases from V and 5 bases from J; bases unmatched to any gene: 9. As DNA, the CDR3 is TGCGCCAGCAGCTCTTCCGGGGGGGCGGAGGAGACCCAGTACTTC. Its protein product is CASSSSGGAEETQYF.